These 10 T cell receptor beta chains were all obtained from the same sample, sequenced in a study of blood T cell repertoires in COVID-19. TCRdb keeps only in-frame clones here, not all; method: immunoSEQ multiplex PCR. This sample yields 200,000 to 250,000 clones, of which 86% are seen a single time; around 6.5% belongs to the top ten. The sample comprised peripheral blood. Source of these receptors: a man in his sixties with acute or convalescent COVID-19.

DNA of the CDR3: TGCGCCAGCAGCTGGGGGCCCGGGGTGCAGGACTATGGCTACACCTTC. This sequence encodes CASSWGPGVQDYGYTF. This chain joins TRBV5-1 and TRBJ1-2, with a tentative D call TRBD1 (6 bases). Per germline, CDR1 SGHRS and CDR2 YFSETQ. The CDR3 consists of 16 residues. V was trimmed by 3 bases and J by 3 bases, leaving 18 bases between them.

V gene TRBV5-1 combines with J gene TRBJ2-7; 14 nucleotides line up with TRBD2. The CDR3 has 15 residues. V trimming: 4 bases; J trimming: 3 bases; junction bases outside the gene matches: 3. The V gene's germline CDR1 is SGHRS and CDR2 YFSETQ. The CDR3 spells CASSGTSGRVYEQYF. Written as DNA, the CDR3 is TGCGCCAGCAGCGGGACTAGCGGGAGAGTCTACGAGCAGTACTTC.

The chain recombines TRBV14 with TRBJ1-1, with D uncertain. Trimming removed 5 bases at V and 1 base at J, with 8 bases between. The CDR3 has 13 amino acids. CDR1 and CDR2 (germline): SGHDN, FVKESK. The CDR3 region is CASSSTKNTEAFF. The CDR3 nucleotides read TGTGCCAGCAGCTCAACAAAGAACACTGAAGCTTTCTTT.

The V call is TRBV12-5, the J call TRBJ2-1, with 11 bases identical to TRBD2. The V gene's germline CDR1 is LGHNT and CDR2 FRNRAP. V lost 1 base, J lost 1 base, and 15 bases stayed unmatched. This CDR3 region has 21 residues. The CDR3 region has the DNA TGTGCTAGTGGTTTGGATGCACTTCCGGGACTAGCGGTAACTTCCTACAATGAGCAGTTCTTC. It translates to CASGLDALPGLAVTSYNEQFF.

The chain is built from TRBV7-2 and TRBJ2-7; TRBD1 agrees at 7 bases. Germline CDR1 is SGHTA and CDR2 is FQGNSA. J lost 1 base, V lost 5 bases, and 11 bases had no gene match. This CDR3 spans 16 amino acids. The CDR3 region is CASSPGGVTGSYEQYF. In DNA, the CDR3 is TGTGCCAGCAGCCCAGGGGGTGTAACAGGGTCCTACGAGCAGTACTTC.

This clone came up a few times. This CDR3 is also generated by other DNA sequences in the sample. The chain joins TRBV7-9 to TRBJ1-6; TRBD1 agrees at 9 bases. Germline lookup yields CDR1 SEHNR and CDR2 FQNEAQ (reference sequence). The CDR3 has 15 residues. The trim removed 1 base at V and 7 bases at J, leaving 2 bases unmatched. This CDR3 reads CASSLGDRGNSPLHF. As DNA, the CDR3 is TGTGCCAGCAGCTTAGGCGACAGGGGGAATTCACCCCTCCACTTT.

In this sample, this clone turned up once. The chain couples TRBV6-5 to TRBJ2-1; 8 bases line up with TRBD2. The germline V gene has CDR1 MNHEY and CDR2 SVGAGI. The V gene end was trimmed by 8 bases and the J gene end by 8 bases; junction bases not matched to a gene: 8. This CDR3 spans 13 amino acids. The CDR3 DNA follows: TGTGCCAGCGAAGTAGAGCGGGAGTATGAGCAGTTCTTC. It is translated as CASEVEREYEQFF.

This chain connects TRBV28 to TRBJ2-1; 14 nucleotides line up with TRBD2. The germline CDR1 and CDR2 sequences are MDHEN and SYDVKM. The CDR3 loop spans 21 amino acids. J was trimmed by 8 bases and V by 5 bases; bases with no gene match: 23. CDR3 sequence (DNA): TGTGCCAGCAGTCCTTCCCTCGGGACTAGCGGGAGTCTTTCCCATTTCTATGAGCAGTTCTTC. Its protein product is CASSPSLGTSGSLSHFYEQFF.

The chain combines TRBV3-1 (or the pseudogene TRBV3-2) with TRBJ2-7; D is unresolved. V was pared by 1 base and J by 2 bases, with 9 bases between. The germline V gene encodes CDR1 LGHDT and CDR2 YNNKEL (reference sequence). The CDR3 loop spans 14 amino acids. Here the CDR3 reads CASSQATHTYEQYF. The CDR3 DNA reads TGTGCCAGCAGCCAAGCGACTCATACCTACGAGCAGTACTTC.

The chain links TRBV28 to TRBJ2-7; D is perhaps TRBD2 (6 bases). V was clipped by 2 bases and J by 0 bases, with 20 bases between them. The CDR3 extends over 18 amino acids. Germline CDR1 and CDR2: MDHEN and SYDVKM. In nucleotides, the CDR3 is TGTGCCAGCAGTTTAAGGCCAGGGAGGAGGGTTAGCTCCTACGAGCAGTACTTC. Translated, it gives CASSLRPGRRVSSYEQYF.